Listed below are T cell receptor beta chains from one sample, sequenced in a study of identical twins. TCRdb ran MiXCR on the 5' RACE reads and lists one entry per CDR3 protein. This sample has some 600,000 distinct CDR3 sequences, with under 8.5% found just once. This sample was shared with a second study, whose subject was yellow fever vaccine responses in identical twins.

Material: PBMCs. These receptors came from a woman aged 18-30 years in good health. Each CDR3 is given with its conserved first and last residue. Each record gives: J gene, V gene, clone size, CDR3 length, D gene, CDR3 DNA, CDR3 protein. The D gene is left open where the match is weak. Expanded clones get a size class; other rows say once, few or many, or leave the size out.

TRBJ1-1,TRBV6-1,NA,16,NA,TGTGCCACCGATAAACAGCCCATGGTTATCAACACTGAAGCTTTCTTT,CATDKQPMVINTEAFF
TRBJ2-5,TRBV23-1,once,14,NA,TGCGCCAGCATCTGGCGACCCCGGCAAGAGACCCAGTACTTC,CASIWRPRQETQYF
TRBJ2-3,TRBV5-1,NA,14,NA,TGCGCCAGCAGCCCCGGGGTCGGGGCAGATACGCAGTATTTT,CASSPGVGADTQYF
TRBJ2-1,TRBV5-6,NA,15,NA,TGTGCCAGCAGCTTGGTAGTTGAGGCCTACAATGAGCAGTTCTTC,CASSLVVEAYNEQFF
TRBJ1-1,TRBV7-8,few,13,TRBD1,TGTGCCAGCAGCTCGGGACAGGGGATTGAAGCTTTCTTT,CASSSGQGIEAFF
TRBJ2-1,TRBV29-1,few,12,NA,TGCAGCGTGGACGACATAAACAATGAGCAGTTCTTC,CSVDDINNEQFF
TRBJ2-3,TRBV5-1,few,14,NA,TGCGCCAGCAGCTTCCGACGGAGCACAGATACGCAGTATTTT,CASSFRRSTDTQYF
TRBJ1-4,TRBV7-9,many,14,NA,TGTGCCAGCAGCTTATTCGACAGTAATGAAAAACTGTTTTTT,CASSLFDSNEKLFF
TRBJ2-7,TRBV3-1,few,18,NA,TGTGCCAGCAGCCAAGTAGGGGTAGGGCCCATGGGCCTCTACGAGCAGTACTTC,CASSQVGVGPMGLYEQYF
TRBJ2-1,TRBV3-1,NA,15,NA,TGTGCCAGCAGACAAGAGACCTTAGGGGGGAGTGAGCAGTTCTTC,CASRQETLGGSEQFF
TRBJ1-3,TRBV29-1,NA,12,NA,TGCAGCGTCTACGACTCTGGAAACACCATATATTTT,CSVYDSGNTIYF
TRBJ2-5,TRBV5-4,many,15,TRBD1,TGTGCCAGCAGTCCATCAGGGGGCAAGTGGGAGACCCAGTACTTC,CASSPSGGKWETQYF
TRBJ1-1,TRBV18,few,12,TRBD1,TGTGCCAGCTCACCAGCGACAGGGGAAGCTTTCTTT,CASSPATGEAFF
TRBJ1-1,TRBV12-3/TRBV12-4,NA,14,TRBD1,TGTGCCAGCAGAACGGGACAGGGGTACACTGAAGCTTTCTTT,CASRTGQGYTEAFF
TRBJ2-1,TRBV28,many,16,NA,TGTGCCAGCAGTAAGTACCCCGGTGACGCCCAGGATGAGCAGTTCTTC,CASSKYPGDAQDEQFF
TRBJ2-7,TRBV12-3/TRBV12-4,many,12,NA,TGTGCCAGCAGTCCGTTGCCTTACGAGCAGTACTTC,CASSPLPYEQYF
TRBJ2-5,TRBV7-9,few,17,TRBD2,TGTGCCAGCAGCCCCGGGACTAGCGGGAACCTTCAAGAGACCCAGTACTTC,CASSPGTSGNLQETQYF
TRBJ1-4,TRBV15,NA,14,NA,TGTGCCACCCAGGGACGGAAGCTTAATGAAAAACTGTTTTTT,CATQGRKLNEKLFF
TRBJ2-7,TRBV6-5,NA,16,TRBD2,TGTGCCAGCAGTTACGGGCTAGCGGGAGGCCAGTACGAGCAGTACTTC,CASSYGLAGGQYEQYF
TRBJ2-1,TRBV29-1,many,15,TRBD1,TGCAGCGTTGAACCACAGGGGGGCTCCTACAATGAGCAGTTCTTC,CSVEPQGGSYNEQFF
TRBJ2-5,TRBV14,many,15,NA,TGTGCCAGCAGCCAAGTTTCGGGGACCCAAGAGACCCAGTACTTC,CASSQVSGTQETQYF
TRBJ2-5,TRBV12-3/TRBV12-4,few,16,NA,TGTGCCAGCAGTTTTCTGGGGGAAGGGTACCAAGAGACCCAGTACTTC,CASSFLGEGYQETQYF
TRBJ2-4,TRBV7-9,few,12,NA,TGTGCCAGCAGTTCAGGTGAAAACATTCAGTACTTC,CASSSGENIQYF
TRBJ2-3,TRBV24-1,NA,15,TRBD1,TGTGCCACCAACTCCGGGACAGGGCTCCCGGATACGCAGTATTTT,CATNSGTGLPDTQYF
TRBJ2-7,TRBV29-1,NA,16,TRBD2,TGCAGCGTTCGGTTACTAACTAGCGGAATAGATTTCAAGCAGTACTTC,CSVRLLTSGIDFKQYF
TRBJ2-1,TRBV10-3,NA,17,NA,TGTGCCATCAGTGAGGCGGAAGCGGGCCGCTCCTACAATGAGCAGTTCTTC,CAISEAEAGRSYNEQFF
TRBJ2-1,TRBV15,NA,14,NA,TGTGCCACCAGTAGAGATAAGGCTGCAAATGAGCAGTTCTTC,CATSRDKAANEQFF
TRBJ2-1,TRBV9,NA,15,NA,TGTGCCAGCAGCGAGTCGGCGGGGAAATACAATGAGCAGTTCTTC,CASSESAGKYNEQFF
TRBJ2-5,TRBV12-3/TRBV12-4,many,13,TRBD1,TGTGCCAGCAGTCAAGGACAGGCTCAGACCCAGTACTTC,CASSQGQAQTQYF
TRBJ2-5,TRBV3-1,few,15,TRBD1,TGTGCCAGCAGCCCCTCAGGGGGTTGGGGGGAGACCCAGTACTTC,CASSPSGGWGETQYF
TRBJ1-5,TRBV10-3,many,15,NA,TGTGCCATCCGGGGCGGTGGGTCTGACAATCAGCCCCAGCATTTT,CAIRGGGSDNQPQHF
TRBJ2-1,TRBV6-1,NA,15,NA,TGTGCCAGCAGAACGACGGGGGGACAGTACAATGAGCAGTTCTTC,CASRTTGGQYNEQFF
TRBJ2-7,TRBV14,NA,13,TRBD1,TGTGCCAGCAGACCGACAGGGGTCTACGAGCAGTACTTC,CASRPTGVYEQYF
TRBJ2-5,TRBV5-1,many,16,TRBD1,TGCGCCAGCAGCCCGGAGTGGACAGGGCTTTCGGAGACCCAGTACTTC,CASSPEWTGLSETQYF
TRBJ2-3,TRBV7-8,NA,18,TRBD2,TGTGCCAGCAGCGCGAGGGTAGCGGGAGGGCCCACCACAGATACGCAGTATTTT,CASSARVAGGPTTDTQYF
TRBJ2-5,TRBV7-8,NA,13,NA,TGTGCCAGCAGCCCATCCTGGCGGGAGACCCAGTACTTC,CASSPSWRETQYF